The following is a TCR beta chain sequence with its context. These data belong to a study of control samples from healthy donors and cancer patients. Repertoires were generated with immunoSEQ multiplex PCR, while TCRdb's copy carries only in-frame clones and drops some. The sample contains under 200,000 clones, roughly 95% of which appear only once. The TCR was taken from a young woman in good health. Sequences were obtained from blood.

In DNA, the CDR3 is TGTGCCAGCAGCGACAGCCTAGCGGGGCGTCACCATGAGCAGTTCTTC. Translated: CASSDSLAGRHHEQFF. V is TRBV11-3 and J is TRBJ2-1; 9 bases agree with TRBD2. CDR1 is SGHNT and CDR2 is YENEEA in the germline V gene. The CDR3 has 16 residues. V was pared by 5 bases and J by 8 bases, with 13 bases of the junction left unmatched.